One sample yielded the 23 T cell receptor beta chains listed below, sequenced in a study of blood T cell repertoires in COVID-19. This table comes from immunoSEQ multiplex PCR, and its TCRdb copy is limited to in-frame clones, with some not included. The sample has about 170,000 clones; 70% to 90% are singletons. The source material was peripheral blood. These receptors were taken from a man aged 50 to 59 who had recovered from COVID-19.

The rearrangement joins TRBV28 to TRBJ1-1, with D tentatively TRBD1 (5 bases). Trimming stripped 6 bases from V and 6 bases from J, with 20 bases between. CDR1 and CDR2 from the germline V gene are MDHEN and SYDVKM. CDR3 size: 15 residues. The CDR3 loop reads CASSPHVTGAPEAFF. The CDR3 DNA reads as TGTGCCAGCAGCCCCCATGTAACAGGTGCCCCTGAAGCTTTCTTT.

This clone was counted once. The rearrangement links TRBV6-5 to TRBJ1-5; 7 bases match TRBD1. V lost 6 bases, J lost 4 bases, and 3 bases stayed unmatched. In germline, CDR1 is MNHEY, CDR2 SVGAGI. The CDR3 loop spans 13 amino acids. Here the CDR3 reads CASSRDSNQPQHF. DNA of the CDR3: TGTGCCAGCAGCCGGGACAGTAATCAGCCCCAGCATTTT.

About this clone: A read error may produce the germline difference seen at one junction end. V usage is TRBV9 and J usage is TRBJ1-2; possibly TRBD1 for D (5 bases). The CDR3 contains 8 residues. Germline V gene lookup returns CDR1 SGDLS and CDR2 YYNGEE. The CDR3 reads CASSPRDF. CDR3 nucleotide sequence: TGTGCCAGCAGTCCCAGGGATTTC.

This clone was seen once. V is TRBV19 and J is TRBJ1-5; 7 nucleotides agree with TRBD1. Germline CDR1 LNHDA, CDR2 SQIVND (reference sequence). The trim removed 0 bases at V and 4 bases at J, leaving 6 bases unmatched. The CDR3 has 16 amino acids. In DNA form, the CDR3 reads TGTGCCAGTAGTATAGAACAGGGGCGAAAGAATCAGCCCCAGCATTTT. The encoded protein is CASSIEQGRKNQPQHF.

CDR3 in amino acids: CASSSTAGYSNQPQHF. CDR3 in DNA: TGTGCCAGCAGCTCGACAGCAGGATATAGCAATCAGCCCCAGCATTTT. The V gene is TRBV27, the J gene TRBJ1-5, with D perhaps matching TRBD1 (5 bases). The length of the CDR3 is 16 residues. Germline V gene lookup returns CDR1 MNHEY and CDR2 SMNVEV (reference sequence). Trimming pared 6 bases from V and 0 bases from J, leaving 15 bases between.

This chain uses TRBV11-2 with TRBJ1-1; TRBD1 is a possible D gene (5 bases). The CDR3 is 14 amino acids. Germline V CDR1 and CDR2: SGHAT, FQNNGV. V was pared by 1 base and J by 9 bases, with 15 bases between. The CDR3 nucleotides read TGTGCCAGCAGCTTAGGAATTACGGGGGGGAAAGCTTTCTTT. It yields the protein CASSLGITGGKAFF.

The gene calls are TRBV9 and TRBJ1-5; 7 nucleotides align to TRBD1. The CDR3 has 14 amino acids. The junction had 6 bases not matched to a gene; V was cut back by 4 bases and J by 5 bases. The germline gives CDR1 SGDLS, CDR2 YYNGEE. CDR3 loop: CASSKGAQDQPQHF. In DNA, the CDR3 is TGTGCCAGCAGCAAGGGGGCGCAGGATCAGCCCCAGCATTTT.

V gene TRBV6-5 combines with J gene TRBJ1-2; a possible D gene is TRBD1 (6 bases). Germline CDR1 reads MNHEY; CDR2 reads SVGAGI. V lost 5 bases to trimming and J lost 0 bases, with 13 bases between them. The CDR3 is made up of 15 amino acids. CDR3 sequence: CASSILQGPNYGYTF. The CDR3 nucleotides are TGTGCCAGCAGTATACTACAGGGTCCTAACTATGGCTACACCTTC.

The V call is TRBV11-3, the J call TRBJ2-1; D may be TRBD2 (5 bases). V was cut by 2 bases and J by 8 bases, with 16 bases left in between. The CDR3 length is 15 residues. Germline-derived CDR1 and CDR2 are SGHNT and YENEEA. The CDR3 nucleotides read TGTGCCAGCAGCTTAAAGGGTCTAGCTGTACATGAGCAGTTCTTC. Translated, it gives CASSLKGLAVHEQFF.

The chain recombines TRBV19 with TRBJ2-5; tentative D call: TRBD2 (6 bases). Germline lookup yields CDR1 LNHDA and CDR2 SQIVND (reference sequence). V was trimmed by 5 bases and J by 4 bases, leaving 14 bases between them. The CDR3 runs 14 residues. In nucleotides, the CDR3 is TGTGCCAGTAGTTCATGGGGGGACCGAGAGACCCAGTACTTC. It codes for CASSSWGDRETQYF.

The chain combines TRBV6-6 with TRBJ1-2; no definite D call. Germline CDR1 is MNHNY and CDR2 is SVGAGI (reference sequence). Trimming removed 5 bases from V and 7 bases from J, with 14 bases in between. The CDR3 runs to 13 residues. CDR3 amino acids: CASSRDGTVGYTF. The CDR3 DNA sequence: TGTGCCAGCAGTCGCGACGGTACAGTTGGCTACACCTTC.

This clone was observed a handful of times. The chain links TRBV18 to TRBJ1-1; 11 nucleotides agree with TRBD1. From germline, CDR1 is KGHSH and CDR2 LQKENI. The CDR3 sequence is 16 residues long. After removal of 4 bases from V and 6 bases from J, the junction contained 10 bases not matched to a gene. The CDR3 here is CASSLRSGTGGPEAFF. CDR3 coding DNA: TGTGCCAGCTCACTCAGATCCGGGACAGGGGGTCCTGAAGCTTTCTTT.

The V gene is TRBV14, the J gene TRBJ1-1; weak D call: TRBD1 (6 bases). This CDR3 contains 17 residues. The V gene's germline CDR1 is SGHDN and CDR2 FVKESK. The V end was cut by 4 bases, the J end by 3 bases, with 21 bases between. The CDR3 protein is CASSRSLVAGVDTEAFF. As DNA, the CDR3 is TGTGCCAGCAGCCGGTCGCTCGTTGCAGGGGTTGACACTGAAGCTTTCTTT.

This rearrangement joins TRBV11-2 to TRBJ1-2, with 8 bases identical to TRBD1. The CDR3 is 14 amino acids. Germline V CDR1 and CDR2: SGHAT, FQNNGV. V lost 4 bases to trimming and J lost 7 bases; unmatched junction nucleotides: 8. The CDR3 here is CASSYRQGLSGYTF. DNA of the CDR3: TGTGCCAGCAGCTATCGACAGGGGTTATCTGGCTACACCTTC. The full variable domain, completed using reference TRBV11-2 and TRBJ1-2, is EAGVAQSPRYKIIEKRQSVAFWCNPISGHATLYWYQQILGQGPKLLIQFQNNGVVDDSQLPKDRFSAERLKGVDSTLKIQPAKLEDSAVYLCASSYRQGLSGYTFGSGTRLTVV.

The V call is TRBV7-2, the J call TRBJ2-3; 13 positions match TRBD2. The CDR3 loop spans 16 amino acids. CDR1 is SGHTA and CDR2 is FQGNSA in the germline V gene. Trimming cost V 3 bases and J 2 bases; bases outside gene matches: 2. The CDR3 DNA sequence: TGTGCCAGCAGCTTGGGACTAGCGGGGTACACAGATACGCAGTATTTT. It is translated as CASSLGLAGYTDTQYF. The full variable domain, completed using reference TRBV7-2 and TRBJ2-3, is GAGVSQSPSNKVTEKGKDVELRCDPISGHTALYWYRQSLGQGLEFLIYFQGNSAPDKSGLPSDRFSAERTGGSVSTLTIQRTQQEDSAVYLCASSLGLAGYTDTQYFGPGTRLTVL.

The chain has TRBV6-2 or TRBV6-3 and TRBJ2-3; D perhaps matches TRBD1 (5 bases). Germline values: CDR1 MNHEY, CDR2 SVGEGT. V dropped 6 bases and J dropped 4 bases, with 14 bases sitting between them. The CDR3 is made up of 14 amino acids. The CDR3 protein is CASSRREGPDTQYF. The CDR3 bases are TGTGCCAGCAGCCGCAGGGAAGGCCCAGATACGCAGTATTTT.

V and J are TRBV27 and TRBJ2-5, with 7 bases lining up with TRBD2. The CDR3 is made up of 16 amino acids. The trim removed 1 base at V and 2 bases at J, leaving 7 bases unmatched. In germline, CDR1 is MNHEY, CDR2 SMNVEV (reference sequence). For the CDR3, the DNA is TGTGCCAGCAGTTTATTGGCGGGGGTTGGGCAAGAGACCCAGTACTTC. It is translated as CASSLLAGVGQETQYF.

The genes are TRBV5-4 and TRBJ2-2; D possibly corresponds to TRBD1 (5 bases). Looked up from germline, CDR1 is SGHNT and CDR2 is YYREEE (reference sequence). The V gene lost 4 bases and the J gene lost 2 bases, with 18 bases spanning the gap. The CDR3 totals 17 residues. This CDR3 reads CASSITGRTFNTGELFF. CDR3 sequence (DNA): TGTGCCAGCAGCATTACCGGACGGACATTTAACACCGGGGAGCTGTTTTTT.

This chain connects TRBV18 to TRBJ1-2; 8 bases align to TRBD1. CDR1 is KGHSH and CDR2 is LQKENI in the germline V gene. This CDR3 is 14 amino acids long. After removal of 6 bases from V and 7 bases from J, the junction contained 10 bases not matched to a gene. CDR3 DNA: TGTGCCAGCTCCACCGCGGACAGGGCTAGTGGCTACACCTTC. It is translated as CASSTADRASGYTF.

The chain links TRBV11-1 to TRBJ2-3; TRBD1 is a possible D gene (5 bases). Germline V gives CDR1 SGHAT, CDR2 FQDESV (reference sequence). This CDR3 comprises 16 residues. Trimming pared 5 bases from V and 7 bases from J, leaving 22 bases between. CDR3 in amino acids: CASSLLGAQPRYTQYF. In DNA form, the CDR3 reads TGTGCCAGCAGCCTCCTAGGGGCCCAACCTCGTTATACGCAGTATTTT.

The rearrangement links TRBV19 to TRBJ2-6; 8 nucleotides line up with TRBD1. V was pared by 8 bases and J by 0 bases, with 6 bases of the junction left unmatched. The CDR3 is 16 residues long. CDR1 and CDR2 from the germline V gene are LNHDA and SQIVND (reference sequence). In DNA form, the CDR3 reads TGTGCCAGTGAGGACAGGGCCTTCTCTGGGGCCAACGTCCTGACTTTC. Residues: CASEDRAFSGANVLTF.

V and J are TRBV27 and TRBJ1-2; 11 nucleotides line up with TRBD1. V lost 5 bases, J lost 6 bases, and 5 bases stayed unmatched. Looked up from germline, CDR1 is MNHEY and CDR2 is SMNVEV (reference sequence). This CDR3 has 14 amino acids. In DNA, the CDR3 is TGTGCCAGCAGTCAACCGGGACAGGGGGATGGCTACACCTTC. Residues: CASSQPGQGDGYTF.

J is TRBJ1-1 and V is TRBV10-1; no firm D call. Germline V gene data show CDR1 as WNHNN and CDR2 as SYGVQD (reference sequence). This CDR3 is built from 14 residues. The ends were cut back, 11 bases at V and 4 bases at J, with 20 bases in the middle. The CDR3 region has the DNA TGCGCCGGAGTTAGAGACCCCGGCGGCACTGAAGCTTTCTTT. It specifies CAGVRDPGGTEAFF.